One sample yielded the 5 T cell receptor beta chains listed below, sequenced in a study of blood T cell repertoires in COVID-19. This table comes from immunoSEQ multiplex PCR, and its TCRdb copy is limited to in-frame clones, with some not included. The sample has about 170,000 clones, approximately 87% seen once. Material for sequencing was peripheral blood. Receptors were obtained from a woman aged 60-75 years with COVID-19, enrolled during active disease.

The rearrangement links TRBV5-6 to TRBJ2-7, with D perhaps matching TRBD2 (6 bases). From germline, CDR1 is SGHDT and CDR2 YYEEEE. Trimming removed 2 bases from V and 5 bases from J, with 14 bases in between. This CDR3 has 14 amino acids. The CDR3 is CASSLYGGNDEQYF. The CDR3 DNA reads TGTGCCAGCAGCTTATATGGGGGGAACGACGAGCAGTACTTC.

The J gene is TRBJ2-7, the V gene TRBV7-2, with 10 bases identical to TRBD2. This CDR3 has 14 residues. Per germline, CDR1 SGHTA and CDR2 FQGNSA. J was trimmed by 3 bases and V by 1 base; bases with no gene match: 0. The CDR3 protein is CASSLVAGGYEQYF. CDR3 nucleotide sequence: TGTGCCAGCAGCTTAGTAGCGGGGGGCTACGAGCAGTACTTC.

The chain links TRBV19 to TRBJ2-7; 9 bases match TRBD2. The CDR3 has 15 amino acids. CDR1 is LNHDA, CDR2 SQIVND, per germline (reference sequence). The V gene end was trimmed by 5 bases and the J gene end by 3 bases; junction bases not matched to a gene: 8. This CDR3 reads CASSADSGRNYEQYF. CDR3 in DNA: TGTGCCAGTAGTGCGGATAGCGGGAGAAACTACGAGCAGTACTTC.

The chain carries TRBV5-6 and TRBJ2-1, with D possibly TRBD2 on 5 matching bases. The ends were cut back, 0 bases at V and 9 bases at J, with 10 bases in the middle. The CDR3 spans 13 residues. Germline assignment: CDR1 SGHDT and CDR2 YYEEEE. The CDR3 spells CASSLVGEGEQFF. CDR3 nucleotides: TGTGCCAGCAGCTTGGTGGGAGAGGGTGAGCAGTTCTTC.

The rearrangement uses TRBV19 and TRBJ1-5, with 9 bases fitting TRBD1. Germline lookup yields CDR1 LNHDA and CDR2 SQIVND (reference sequence). The CDR3 is 16 residues long. V dropped 5 bases and J dropped 4; count of bases not matched to a gene: 9. Here the CDR3 reads CASSAVGTGFNQPQHF. The CDR3 nucleotides read TGTGCCAGTAGTGCCGTAGGGACAGGGTTTAATCAGCCCCAGCATTTT.